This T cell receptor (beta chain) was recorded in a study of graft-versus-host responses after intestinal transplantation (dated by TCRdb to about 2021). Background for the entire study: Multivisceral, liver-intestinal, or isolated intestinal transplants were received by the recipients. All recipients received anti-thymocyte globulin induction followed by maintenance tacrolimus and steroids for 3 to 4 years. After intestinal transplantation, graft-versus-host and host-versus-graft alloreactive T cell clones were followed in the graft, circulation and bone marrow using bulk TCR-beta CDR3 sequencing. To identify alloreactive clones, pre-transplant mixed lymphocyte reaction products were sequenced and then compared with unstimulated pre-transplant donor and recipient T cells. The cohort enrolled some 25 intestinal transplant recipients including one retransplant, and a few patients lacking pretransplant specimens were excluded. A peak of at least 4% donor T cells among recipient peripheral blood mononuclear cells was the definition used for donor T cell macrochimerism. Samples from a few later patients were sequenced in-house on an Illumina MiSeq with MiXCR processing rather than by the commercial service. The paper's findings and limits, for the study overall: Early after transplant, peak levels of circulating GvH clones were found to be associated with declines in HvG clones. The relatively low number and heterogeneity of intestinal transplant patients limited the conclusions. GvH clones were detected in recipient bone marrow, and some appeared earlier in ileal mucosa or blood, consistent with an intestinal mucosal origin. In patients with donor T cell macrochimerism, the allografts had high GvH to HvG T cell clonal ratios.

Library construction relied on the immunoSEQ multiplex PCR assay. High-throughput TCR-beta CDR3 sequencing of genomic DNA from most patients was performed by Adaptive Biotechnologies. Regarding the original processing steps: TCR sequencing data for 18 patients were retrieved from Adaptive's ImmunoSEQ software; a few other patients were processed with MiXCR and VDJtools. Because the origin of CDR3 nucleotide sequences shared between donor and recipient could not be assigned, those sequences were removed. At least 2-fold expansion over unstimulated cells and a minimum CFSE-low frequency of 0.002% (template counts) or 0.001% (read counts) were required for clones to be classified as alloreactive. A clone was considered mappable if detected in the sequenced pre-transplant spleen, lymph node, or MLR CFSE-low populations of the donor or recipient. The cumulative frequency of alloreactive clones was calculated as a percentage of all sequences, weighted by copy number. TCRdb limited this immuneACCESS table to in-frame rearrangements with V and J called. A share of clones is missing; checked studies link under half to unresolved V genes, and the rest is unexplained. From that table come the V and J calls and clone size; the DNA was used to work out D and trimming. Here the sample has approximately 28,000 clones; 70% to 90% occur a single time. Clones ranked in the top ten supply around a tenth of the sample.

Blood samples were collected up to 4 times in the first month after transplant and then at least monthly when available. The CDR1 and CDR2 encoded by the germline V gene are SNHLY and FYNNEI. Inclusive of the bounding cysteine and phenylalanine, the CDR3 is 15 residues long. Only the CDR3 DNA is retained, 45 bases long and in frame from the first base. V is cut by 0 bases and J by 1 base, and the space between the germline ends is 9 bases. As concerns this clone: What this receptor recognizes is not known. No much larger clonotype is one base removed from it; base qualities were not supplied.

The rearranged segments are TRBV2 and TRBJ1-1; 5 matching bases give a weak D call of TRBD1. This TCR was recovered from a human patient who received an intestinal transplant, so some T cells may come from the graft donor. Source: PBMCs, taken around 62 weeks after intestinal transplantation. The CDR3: CASSEAGTGNTEAFF. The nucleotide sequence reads TGTGCCAGCAGTGAAGCCGGGACGGGGAACACTGAAGCTTTCTTT.